The 17 T cell receptor beta chains listed next were all sequenced from one sample in a study of T cell responses to AZD1222 COVID-19 vaccine. Sequencing used immunoSEQ multiplex PCR; TCRdb keeps in-frame clones, though not all of them. Seen here are fewer than 150,000 clones, more than 80% observed once, and the top ten hold approximately 4%. This material consisted of peripheral blood, taken on day 0 of AZD1222 vaccination. These TCRs come from an adult in good health.

This clone was observed once. The V and J genes are TRBV5-1 and TRBJ2-2; 7 bases map to TRBD2. Germline loops: CDR1 SGHRS, CDR2 YFSETQ. The CDR3 loop spans 15 amino acids. Trimming cost V 5 bases and J 0 bases; bases outside gene matches: 4. Here the CDR3 DNA reads TGCGCCAGCAGGGGAGGGACGGCGAACACCGGGGAGCTGTTTTTT. This gives the protein CASRGGTANTGELFF.

CDR3 amino acids: CASSSGTSGGNQETQYF. The CDR3 bases are TGTGCCAGCAGTTCAGGGACTAGCGGGGGCAATCAAGAGACCCAGTACTTC. J is TRBJ2-5 and V is TRBV27, with 14 positions matching TRBD2. CDR3 length equals 17 residues. Trimming at V came to 4 bases and at J to 2 bases, leaving 6 bases not matched to a gene. The germline CDR1 and CDR2 sequences are MNHEY and SMNVEV (reference sequence).

J is TRBJ1-6 and V is TRBV27; no clear D gene. Per the germline V gene, CDR1 is MNHEY and CDR2 is SMNVEV (reference sequence). This CDR3 has 14 amino acids. The V and J ends lost 1 base and 7 bases respectively, with 8 bases between them. The CDR3: CASSLWAFNSPLHF. DNA of the CDR3: TGTGCCAGCAGTTTATGGGCTTTCAATTCACCCCTCCACTTT.

This sequence joins TRBV30 and TRBJ1-6; D unresolved. The CDR3 sequence is 14 residues long. Germline V gene data show CDR1 as GTSNPN and CDR2 as SVGIG (reference sequence). The V end lost 4 bases, the J end lost 6 bases, and 13 bases lay between the germline ends. CDR3 DNA sequence: TGTGCCTGGAACGGGCGCGCTAGTAATTCACCCCTCCACTTT. Its translation is CAWNGRASNSPLHF. Looking up the rest from reference TRBV30 and TRBJ1-6 gives the full variable domain: SQTIHQWPATLVQPVGSPLSLECTVEGTSNPNLYWYRQAAGRGLQLLFYSVGIGQISSEVPQNLSASRPQDRQFILSSKKLLLSDSGFYLCAWNGRASNSPLHFGNGTRLTVT.

J is TRBJ1-3 and V is TRBV4-1; 8 bases match TRBD1. This CDR3 is 17 amino acids long. With 1 base clipped from V and 3 bases from J, the junction kept 8 bases outside the gene matches. The germline CDR1 and CDR2 sequences are MGHRA and YSYEKL. CDR3 nucleotide sequence: TGCGCCAGCAGCCAAGTCGGGCAGGGGGCGGGTGGAAACACCATATATTTT. It yields the protein CASSQVGQGAGGNTIYF.

The chain carries TRBV18 and TRBJ1-4; no reliable D call. The V and J ends lost 4 bases and 0 bases respectively, with 9 bases between them. CDR3 size: 15 residues. Per the germline V gene, CDR1 is KGHSH and CDR2 is LQKENI. The CDR3 here is CASSQAGATNEKLFF. The CDR3 nucleotides are TGTGCCAGCTCACAAGCAGGTGCAACTAATGAAAAACTGTTTTTT.

The V and J genes are TRBV6-1 and TRBJ1-3, with D possibly TRBD1 on 5 matching bases. The V gene lost 2 bases and the J gene lost 2 bases, with 19 bases spanning the gap. The CDR3 runs 18 residues. Germline CDR1 reads MNHNS; CDR2 reads SASEGT. CDR3 loop: CASSERGPSPLTGNTIYF. The CDR3 nucleotides are TGTGCCAGCAGTGAAAGGGGACCTTCCCCCCTAACTGGAAACACCATATATTTT.

V gene TRBV18 combines with J gene TRBJ2-1; D not certain. Per germline, CDR1 KGHSH and CDR2 LQKENI. Trimming removed 5 bases from V and 8 bases from J, with 25 bases in between. This CDR3 contains 17 residues. The CDR3 here is CASSRTELAGFRDEQFF. Here the CDR3 DNA reads TGTGCCAGCTCAAGAACAGAGCTCGCCGGATTTAGGGATGAGCAGTTCTTC.

V gene TRBV27 combines with J gene TRBJ1-1; a possible D gene is TRBD1 (5 bases). Germline V gives CDR1 MNHEY, CDR2 SMNVEV (reference sequence). V shed 6 bases and J shed 0 bases, with 11 bases lying between them. The CDR3 spans 14 residues. The CDR3 is CASRGAPLNTEAFF. In nucleotides, the CDR3 is TGTGCCAGCAGAGGGGCCCCATTGAACACTGAAGCTTTCTTT.

The V gene is TRBV7-8, the J gene TRBJ2-2; TRBD1 might be the D (5 bases). Trimming cost V 5 bases and J 1 base, with 23 bases left between them. The CDR3 runs 19 residues. CDR1 is SGHVS, CDR2 FQNEAQ, per germline. DNA of the CDR3: TGTGCCAGCAGCCCTAAGGGGCTAACTCTAACTCGGAACACCGGGGAGCTGTTTTTT. Translation: CASSPKGLTLTRNTGELFF.

This chain uses TRBV2 with TRBJ1-2, with D perhaps TRBD1 (5 bases). The CDR3 sequence is 14 residues long. Germline CDR1 SNHLY, CDR2 FYNNEI. Trimming took 5 bases from V and 4 from J, leaving 14 bases between them. CDR3 sequence reads: CASSPPGWTYGYTF. CDR3 nucleotide sequence: TGTGCCAGCAGTCCCCCAGGGTGGACCTATGGCTACACCTTC. The variable domain in full, completed from reference TRBV2 and TRBJ1-2, reads EPEVTQTPSHQVTQMGQEVILRCVPISNHLYFYWYRQILGQKVEFLVSFYNNEISEKSEIFDDQFSVERPDGSNFTLKIRSTKLEDSAMYFCASSPPGWTYGYTFGSGTRLTVV.

This chain uses TRBV28 with TRBJ1-3, with TRBD1 matching over 10 bases. The CDR3 length is 18 residues. With 4 bases clipped from V and 0 bases from J, the junction kept 9 bases outside the gene matches. Germline lookup yields CDR1 MDHEN and CDR2 SYDVKM. In DNA form, the CDR3 reads TGTGCCAGCAGTTCGGGACAGGGGTCGTCTCTCTCTGGAAACACCATATATTTT. Protein product: CASSSGQGSSLSGNTIYF.

This clone has a single count. J is TRBJ1-1 and V is TRBV5-4, with D hard to call. V was clipped by 4 bases and J by 1 base, with 11 bases between them. Germline assignment: CDR1 SGHNT and CDR2 YYREEE (reference sequence). The CDR3 spans 14 residues. The chain's CDR3 is CASSRIIENTEAFF. The CDR3 DNA reads as TGTGCCAGCAGCCGTATTATCGAGAACACTGAAGCTTTCTTT.

The V gene is TRBV5-4, the J gene TRBJ1-2; D may be TRBD1 (5 bases). V lost 2 bases to trimming and J lost 0 bases, with 14 bases between them. CDR3 length equals 16 residues. Per germline, CDR1 SGHNT and CDR2 YYREEE (reference sequence). CDR3 sequence reads: CASSLGTSAANYGYTF. In nucleotides, the CDR3 is TGTGCCAGCAGCTTAGGGACCTCGGCAGCTAACTATGGCTACACCTTC.

The rearrangement uses TRBV6-4 and TRBJ1-6; D remains ambiguous. The CDR3 loop spans 14 amino acids. Trimming removed 6 bases at V and 7 bases at J, with 13 bases between. Germline values: CDR1 MRHNA, CDR2 SNTAGT. The CDR3 sequence is CASRAPGENSPLHF. The CDR3 DNA follows: TGTGCCAGCAGGGCTCCGGGAGAGAATTCACCCCTCCACTTT.

The chain uses TRBV19 and TRBJ1-1; D is uncertain. Germline values: CDR1 LNHDA, CDR2 SQIVND (reference sequence). Between the trimmed V and J ends, which lost 1 base and 5 bases, there was a span of 8 bases. The CDR3 has 13 residues. CDR3 sequence (DNA): TGTGCCAGTAGTATAGTTGAGGGTACTGAAGCTTTCTTT. Protein: CASSIVEGTEAFF.

The chain links TRBV5-4 to TRBJ1-4; D remains unclear. Germline V lookup: CDR1 SGHNT, CDR2 YYREEE (reference sequence). V was shortened by 4 bases and J by 1 base, with 20 bases between the two germline ends. This CDR3 contains 18 residues. CDR3 bases: TGTGCCAGCAGCAGAGGTAGTGGGCTCTCGGGAACTAATGAAAAACTGTTTTTT. Protein product: CASSRGSGLSGTNEKLFF.